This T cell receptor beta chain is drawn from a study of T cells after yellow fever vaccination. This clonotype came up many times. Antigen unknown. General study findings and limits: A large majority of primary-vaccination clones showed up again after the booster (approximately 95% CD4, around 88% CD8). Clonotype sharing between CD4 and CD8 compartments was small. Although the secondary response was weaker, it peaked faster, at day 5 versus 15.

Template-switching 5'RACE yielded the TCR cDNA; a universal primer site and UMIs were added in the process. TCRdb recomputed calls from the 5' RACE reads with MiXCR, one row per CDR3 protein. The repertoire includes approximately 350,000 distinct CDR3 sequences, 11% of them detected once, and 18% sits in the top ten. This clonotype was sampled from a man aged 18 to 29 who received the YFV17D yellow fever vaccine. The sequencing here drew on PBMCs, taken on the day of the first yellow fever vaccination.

The CDR3 region has the DNA TGCGCCAGCAGCGGGGGAGGGAATGAGCAGTTCTTC. It encodes CASSGGGNEQFF. This chain joins TRBV5-1 and TRBJ2-1, with TRBD2 identical over 7 bases. V dropped 4 bases and J dropped 7; count of bases not matched to a gene: 2. CDR3 length equals 12 residues. Germline-derived CDR1 and CDR2 are SGHRS and YFSETQ.